What follows are 12 T cell receptor beta chains derived from one specimen sequenced in a study of immune cell composition in non-small cell lung cancer. Generated by immunoSEQ multiplex PCR, the TCRdb table keeps only in-frame clones and is missing some. There are some 1,900 clones in the sample; roughly 79% occur only once, and 3.5% to 5.5% lies in the top ten. The sequenced material came from lung tumor tissue. The receptors stem from a human donor with non-small cell lung cancer.

Regarding this clone: The junction departs from germline at one end; a sequencing error may be responsible. V and J are TRBV18 and TRBJ2-7; 7 bases line up with TRBD1. This CDR3 region has 14 residues. Germline lookup yields CDR1 KGHSH and CDR2 LQKENI. The CDR3 DNA follows: TGTGTCAGCTCACCAACCGAAGGGGGCAACGAGCAGTACTTC. This encodes CVSSPTEGGNEQYF.

The chain is built from TRBV7-8 and TRBJ1-5; 7 positions agree with TRBD1. Per the germline V gene, CDR1 is SGHVS and CDR2 is FQNEAQ. V lost 1 base, J lost 2 bases, and 2 bases stayed unmatched. CDR3 length: 15 amino acids. CDR3 bases: TGTGCCAGCAGCTTAGTTGGGACAGGCAATCAGCCCCAGCATTTT. Protein product: CASSLVGTGNQPQHF. Complete variable domain (other parts from reference TRBV7-8 and TRBJ1-5): GAGVSQSPRYKVAKRGQDVALRCDPISGHVSLFWYQQALGQGPEFLTYFQNEAQLDKSGLPSDRFFAERPEGSVSTLKIQRTQQEDSAVYLCASSLVGTGNQPQHFGDGTRLSIL.

The chain has TRBV18 and TRBJ2-1; tentative D call: TRBD1 (5 bases). Germline loops: CDR1 KGHSH, CDR2 LQKENI. Trimming cost V 0 bases and J 7 bases, with 13 bases left between them. The CDR3 spans 15 residues. DNA for the CDR3: TGTGCCAGCTCACCACCTAATGGGGCGGAAAATGAGCAGTTCTTC. Protein product: CASSPPNGAENEQFF.

The chain has TRBV11-2 and TRBJ1-2; D gene unclear. The V gene's germline CDR1 is SGHAT and CDR2 FQNNGV. The germline V and J ends were trimmed by 2 bases and 7 bases, with 17 bases remaining between them. The CDR3 sequence is 15 residues long. The CDR3 region has the DNA TGTGCCAGCAGCTTAAACTCCGGGTTAGGAAGTGGCTACACCTTC. Its protein is CASSLNSGLGSGYTF.

In DNA form, the CDR3 reads TGCAGTGGGGGACAGGGGAACGAGCAGTACTTC. The encoded protein is CSGGQGNEQYF. The chain carries TRBV20-1 and TRBJ2-7; 10 bases match TRBD1. The V gene's germline CDR1 is DFQATT and CDR2 SNEGSKA (reference sequence). The CDR3 is 11 residues long. J lost 5 bases, V lost 7 bases, and 2 bases had no gene match.

The genes are TRBV5-1 and TRBJ2-1, with 12 nucleotides matching TRBD2. V was pared by 3 bases and J by 6 bases, with 7 bases of the junction left unmatched. Germline V gene data show CDR1 as SGHRS and CDR2 as YFSETQ. CDR3 length: 16 residues. CDR3 nucleotide sequence: TGCGCCAGCAGCTCGACTAGCGGGAGCGTCTTCAATGAGCAGTTCTTC. Protein product: CASSSTSGSVFNEQFF.

This chain joins TRBV6-6 and TRBJ2-7; TRBD2 matches 8 bases. After removal of 0 bases from V and 4 bases from J, the junction contained 8 bases not matched to a gene. Germline V CDR1 and CDR2: MNHNY, SVGAGI (reference sequence). CDR3 length equals 16 residues. CDR3 sequence (DNA): TGTGCCAGCAGTTACTCGAGTACGGGAGGGATGTACGAGCAGTACTTC. As protein: CASSYSSTGGMYEQYF.

The chain uses TRBV14 and TRBJ2-5, with 8 bases identical to TRBD1. Germline V gene sequence: CDR1 SGHDN, CDR2 FVKESK. This CDR3 comprises 20 residues. V shed 4 bases and J 6 bases; nucleotides not matched to a gene: 25. The CDR3 nucleotides read TGTGCCAGCAGCCCCAACCCTTCCGGGACAGGATCGCTTAGCATCCAGACCCAGTACTTC. This codes for CASSPNPSGTGSLSIQTQYF. The full variable domain, rest sourced from reference TRBV14 and TRBJ2-5, is EAGVTQFPSHSVIEKGQTVTLRCDPISGHDNLYWYRRVMGKEIKFLLHFVKESKQDESGMPNNRFLAERTGGTYSTLKVQPAELEDSGVYFCASSPNPSGTGSLSIQTQYFGPGTRLLVL.

This chain joins TRBV5-1 and TRBJ2-7; D perhaps matches TRBD2 (6 bases). Germline V gene sequence: CDR1 SGHRS, CDR2 YFSETQ. Deletions cut 2 bases from V and 2 bases from J, with 11 bases between. CDR3 length: 14 amino acids. The CDR3 DNA reads TGCGCCAGCAGCTTAGTAGCGGAGACCTACGAGCAGTACTTC. Its protein is CASSLVAETYEQYF. Filled out from reference TRBV5-1 and TRBJ2-7, the complete variable domain reads KAGVTQTPRYLIKTRGQQVTLSCSPISGHRSVSWYQQTPGQGLQFLFEYFSETQRNKGNFPGRFSGRQFSNSRSEMNVSTLELGDSALYLCASSLVAETYEQYFGPGTRLTVT.

The rearrangement joins TRBV5-4 to TRBJ1-1; weak D call: TRBD1 (6 bases). Germline CDR1 reads SGHNT; CDR2 reads YYREEE (reference sequence). Trimming pared 2 bases from V and 0 bases from J, leaving 26 bases between. CDR3 length: 20 residues. CDR3 sequence reads: CASSLGKGGWKTGMNTEAFF. CDR3 in DNA: TGTGCCAGCAGCTTAGGGAAGGGGGGGTGGAAGACGGGAATGAACACTGAAGCTTTCTTT.

V is TRBV27 and J is TRBJ2-7, with 9 bases that match TRBD1. The V gene end was trimmed by 4 bases and the J gene end by 4 bases; junction bases not matched to a gene: 5. The CDR3 covers 14 residues. Per germline, CDR1 MNHEY and CDR2 SMNVEV (reference sequence). The CDR3 DNA sequence: TGTGCCAGCAGTTCGGACAGGGGACCTTACGAGCAGTACTTC. Translated, it gives CASSSDRGPYEQYF.

This sequence joins TRBV5-6 and TRBJ2-7, with 12 bases lining up with TRBD2. The CDR3 loop spans 18 amino acids. After removal of 4 bases from V and 0 bases from J, the junction contained 11 bases not matched to a gene. The germline V gene encodes CDR1 SGHDT and CDR2 YYEEEE. The CDR3 DNA is TGTGCCAGCAGCCTAAGGACTAGCGGGGTCTCAAGCTCCTACGAGCAGTACTTC. It encodes CASSLRTSGVSSSYEQYF.